The 4 T cell receptor beta chains below all came from one sample that was sequenced in a study of T cell clonality in common variable immunodeficiency. Method: immunoSEQ multiplex PCR; TCRdb's copy keeps in-frame clones and lacks some. The sample was found to contain about 64,000 clones, and every one recurs. The sample taken for sequencing was peripheral blood mononuclear cells. The receptors here all came from a person aged 18 to 75 in good health.

This clone was seen at least ten times. Read data end 3 residues before the CDR3 end; the end is taken from the germline J gene. This chain links TRBV6-4 with TRBJ1-1; 8 nucleotides match TRBD1. With V trimmed by 6 bases and J by 0 bases, 15 bases remained unmatched. Germline V CDR1 and CDR2: MRHNA, SNTAGT. The CDR3 contains 18 residues. The CDR3 loop is CASRDTRQGILMNTEAFF. CDR3 DNA, as far as it was read: TGTGCCAGCAGGGACACCCGACAGGGGATTCTTATGAACACTGAA.

This clone was picked up many times. The missing CDR3 end, 3 residues past where the read stops, is filled in from the germline J gene. The chain couples TRBV12-5 to TRBJ2-7; perhaps TRBD2 as D (7 bases). This CDR3 has 16 residues. CDR1 and CDR2 (germline): LGHNT, FRNRAP. The V and J ends lost 9 bases and 2 bases respectively, with 23 bases between them. The CDR3 bases that were read are TGTGCTAGCGACTGCGGGGGTGGGGACATCCCCTACGAG. It translates to CASDCGGGDIPYE. From start to end, the CDR3 is CASDCGGGDIPYEQYF.

This clone has ten or more counts. Coverage ceases 3 residues before the CDR3 finishes, and the germline J gene fills in the end. The chain carries TRBV29-1 and TRBJ2-3; D unclear. This CDR3 region has 14 residues. The V gene lost 5 bases and the J gene lost 0 bases, with 12 bases spanning the gap. CDR1 is SQVTM, CDR2 ANQGSEA, per germline. CDR3 loop: CSVHLPLSTDTQYF. CDR3 DNA, as far as it was read: TGCAGCGTTCATTTACCACTTAGCACAGATACG.

This clone came up many times. The sample has other DNA sequences that encode this CDR3 too. The sequenced CDR3 bases are TGTGCCAGCTCACCGGACAGGGGTTCACCC. Encoded protein: CASSPDRGSP. The entire CDR3 reads CASSPDRGSPLHF. This chain uses TRBV18 with TRBJ1-6, with 9 bases matching TRBD1. The read terminates 3 residues ahead of where the CDR3 ends, so the germline J gene completes it. The germline gives CDR1 KGHSH, CDR2 LQKENI. The CDR3 contains 13 residues. Trimming took 3 bases from V and 9 from J; bases not matched to a gene: 0.